The source of this TCR beta chain is a study of CD8+CD57+ T cells in acquired aplastic anemia. About the study: Sorted cells (CD4+ and CD8+) yielded DNA amounts that averaged approximately 3.1 ug. Whole-study findings and limits: Some 29 CD8+ CDR3 sequences were shared between patients and controls.

The germline V gene encodes CDR1 ENHRY and CDR2 SYGVKD. V dropped 2 bases and J dropped 6; count of bases not matched to a gene: 7. This CDR3 has 15 amino acids. This clonotype came up once. The antigen is not known. Investigators profiled TCR beta VDJ and CDR3 from genomic DNA template. TCRdb used MiXCR to reprocess the reads, holding one entry per CDR3 protein. The sample shows under 250,000 distinct CDR3 sequences, approximately 50% of them seen only once. Individuals selected for sequencing had exhibited CD8+CD57+ cell expansion on flow cytometry. The sequence was collected from a human donor with aplastic anemia. Material for sequencing was sorted CD4+, CD8+, or CD8+CD57+ T cells (not recorded which) from PBMCs. The V and J genes are TRBV10-3 and TRBJ1-2, with 9 bases lining up with TRBD1. In DNA, the CDR3 is TGTGCCATCAGTGAGCCGGGACAGGGTACGGATGGCTACACCTTC. It is translated as CAISEPGQGTDGYTF.